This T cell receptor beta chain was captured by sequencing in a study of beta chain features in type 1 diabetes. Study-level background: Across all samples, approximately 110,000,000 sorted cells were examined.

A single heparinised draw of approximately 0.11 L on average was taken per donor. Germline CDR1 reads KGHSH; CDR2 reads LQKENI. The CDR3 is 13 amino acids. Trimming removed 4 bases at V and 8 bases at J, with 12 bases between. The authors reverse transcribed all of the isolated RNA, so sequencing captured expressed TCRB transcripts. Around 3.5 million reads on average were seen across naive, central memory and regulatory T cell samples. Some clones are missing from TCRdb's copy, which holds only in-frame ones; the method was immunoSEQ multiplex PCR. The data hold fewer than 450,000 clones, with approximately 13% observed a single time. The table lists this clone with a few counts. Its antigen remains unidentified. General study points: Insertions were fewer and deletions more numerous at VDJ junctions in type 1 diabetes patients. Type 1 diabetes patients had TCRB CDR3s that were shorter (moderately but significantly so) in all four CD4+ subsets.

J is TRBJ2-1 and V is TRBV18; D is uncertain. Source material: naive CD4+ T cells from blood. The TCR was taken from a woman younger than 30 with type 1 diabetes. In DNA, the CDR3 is TGTGCCAGCTCACAATCCCTGAGCGATGAGCAGTTCTTC. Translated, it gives CASSQSLSDEQFF.